The subject of this entry is one T cell receptor beta chain. The junction departs from germline at one end; a sequencing error may be responsible. Libraries were prepared by immunoSEQ multiplex PCR; TCRdb keeps only in-frame clonotypes and omits some of them. The profile shows about 83,000 clones, roughly 88% of them singletons. The data stem from a study of OX40 agonist ivuxolimab in advanced cancers. Sequences were derived from CD4+ or CD8+ T cells sorted from blood, sampled in a trial of the OX40 agonist ivuxolimab. The sequence was collected from an adult with an advanced solid tumor such as melanoma, head and neck, liver or kidney cancer.

The CDR3 DNA reads as TGTGCCAGCAGCGTAACCGGGACAGACACTGAAGCTTTCTTT. It codes for CASSVTGTDTEAFF. The chain employs TRBV7-3 and TRBJ1-1; the match to TRBD1 covers 7 bases. CDR1 and CDR2 (germline): SGHTA, FQGTGA. The CDR3 extends over 14 amino acids.